This passage covers 3 T cell receptor beta chains from one sample sequenced in a study of blood T cell repertoires in COVID-19. The method was immunoSEQ multiplex PCR; TCRdb's version includes in-frame clones alone and lacks a portion of them. Of about 240,000 clones in the sample, around 88% were seen once. The sample consisted of peripheral blood. These receptors originate from a man of 80 years or more with acute or convalescent COVID-19.

This chain links TRBV12-3 or TRBV12-4 with TRBJ1-4, with D unclear. CDR3 length equals 13 residues. Trimming left V 1 base short and J 8 bases short, with 8 bases between. CDR3 in amino acids: CASSLGLREKLFF. CDR3 coding DNA: TGTGCCAGCAGTTTAGGGCTGCGGGAAAAACTGTTTTTT.

This clone was seen just once. This rearrangement joins TRBV18 to TRBJ1-1, with D possibly matching TRBD1 (6 bases). The length of the CDR3 is 15 residues. Trimming took 3 bases from V and 2 from J, leaving 13 bases between them. Germline assignment: CDR1 KGHSH and CDR2 LQKENI. This CDR3 reads CASSPPTGSNTEAFF. CDR3 DNA sequence: TGTGCCAGCTCACCGCCTACAGGGAGTAACACTGAAGCTTTCTTT.

As for this clone: The identical CDR3 is also encoded by other nucleotide sequences in the sample. This chain joins TRBV18 and TRBJ2-5, with TRBD2 identical over 9 bases. Germline CDR1 KGHSH, CDR2 LQKENI. The CDR3 loop spans 14 amino acids. V shed 2 bases and J 5 bases; nucleotides not matched to a gene: 3. In DNA form, the CDR3 reads TGTGCCAGCTCACCAGCTAGCGGGGTTGAGACCCAGTACTTC. Translated, it gives CASSPASGVETQYF.